This TCR beta chain appears in the sequencing data of a study of beta chain features in type 1 diabetes. This clone has only a few counts. Its antigen is unknown. Sequenced material consisted of expressed TCRB transcripts (all of the isolated RNA was reverse transcribed). Profiled with immunoSEQ multiplex PCR; TCRdb holds only in-frame clones, not every one. Of some 350,000 clones in the sample, roughly 13% were seen once. Whole-study findings and limits: Moderately but significantly shorter TCRB CDR3s were found in Type 1 diabetes patients in all four CD4+ subsets. TCRB rearrangement may or may not be influenced by HLA type; here this remained unresolved.

The V gene's germline CDR1 is LNHDA and CDR2 SQIVND (reference sequence). There are 14 residues in the CDR3. V lost 7 bases, J lost 1 base, and 11 bases lay in between. The source of this sequence is a woman aged 18-29 years with type 1 diabetes. Sequencing was done on a sample of naive CD4+ T cells from blood. The chain combines TRBV19 with TRBJ2-1; no firm D call. CDR3 in DNA: TGTGCCAGTATCGGCGGCATTTCCTACAATGAGCAGTTCTTC. Protein sequence: CASIGGISYNEQFF.